The T cell receptor beta chain under discussion was sequenced for a study of cytomegalovirus exposure and HLA in healthy donors (dated by TCRdb to about 2017). Regarding the study in general: In an earlier analysis of around 540 of the donors, roughly 300 Gb of sequence data and approximately 100 million unique TCR beta sequences from roughly 180 million T cells were reported. In addition to the first cohort of 500 to 850 subjects, a separate validation cohort of approximately 130 different subjects was used. Five DR-DQ haplotypes were treated as single units for association and clustering because of strong linkage in the cohort. An early release covering more than 500 HLA-typed donors comprised approximately 300 gigabases of sequencing data and tens of millions of unique TCR sequences. A later analysis re-analyzed previously published TCR beta repertoires from hundreds of donors and added high-resolution HLA genotyping to study TCR occurrence patterns. A later genetic analysis used genome-wide SNP genotypes for about 65% of the 666 donors, treating that subset as a discovery cohort. The study aimed to test whether signatures of past pathogen exposure could be identified by cataloging public T cell receptors. Rather than drawing on any new phenotypic data, the later analysis identified candidate immune exposures from TCR beta sequences and the way those sequences occurred across donors. Every repertoire in the discovery cohort had been generated on one and the same sequencing platform. The number of typed donors differed by locus: roughly 629-640 for A, B, C, DRB1 and DQB1; some 500 for DQA1; 606 for DPA1; and about 450 for DPB1. Across some 400 genotyped donors of the cohort, an average of roughly 250,000 unique TCR beta nucleotide sequences per donor were sequenced, and approximately 19% of those sequences were non-productive. The genetic ancestry cluster associated with self-reported Caucasian donors included about four fifths of the 398 genotyped donors. To predict cytomegalovirus infection status, the study brought together high-throughput TCR immunosequencing, statistical association of individual TCRs with disease status, and machine learning. Using immunosequencing, the study profiled T cell repertoires from 550 to 750 subjects and related those repertoires to cytomegalovirus serostatus. Donor age, sex, ethnicity and CMV serostatus were compiled alongside the repertoire data. An earlier analysis of some 600 of the donors applied high-throughput TCR beta sequencing to assess whether each TCR beta V gene segment acted as functional or pseudogenic. HLA typing included class I and class II loci at four-digit resolution. Points the paper makes about the study in general: Specific HLA alleles were associated with over 15,000 TCR beta sequences at a false discovery rate of 0.05 in a later analysis. Cytomegalovirus status was reported to be diagnosed by the classifier with high specificity and sensitivity in both the original and validation cohorts. In a later genetic analysis, a missense DCLRE1C variant was associated with V-gene and J-gene trimming of TCR beta chains, and the association was replicated in an independent cohort. A total of 150 to 200 TCR beta chains were listed by the study as associated with cytomegalovirus. According to a later analysis, parvovirus B19, influenza, CMV and Epstein-Barr virus appeared linked to several top co-occurrence clusters. In a later analysis, most CMV-associated TCR beta chains were found to appear HLA-restricted, with HLA associations seemingly driven largely by CMV exposure. Strong co-occurrence of HLA alleles, especially DR and DQ, made assigning TCR associations to individual alleles difficult. In a later analysis, TCR association rates were found to vary across HLA loci, with the most associated TCRs seen for DRB1 alleles and the fewest for HLA-C alleles. Presence/absence analyses assumed roughly uniform sequencing depth across donors, an assumption that may not hold. A few of the identified cytomegalovirus-associated TCR beta chains were confirmed in vitro to be specific for cytomegalovirus antigens. The sequencing pipeline was judged likely to have produced a cluster of highly shared sequence variants as a technical artifact. The authors suggested that the approach could potentially be extended to other disease states and immunological phenotypes. Because counts were too low, roughly 16 rarely observed V segments, including chromosome 9 orphons, were excluded from the earlier analysis of fewer than 650 of the donors. The cohort was sequenced for TCR beta chains only, and without alpha or paired-chain data the features that could be detected were limited. An earlier analysis of approximately 570 of the donors showed that most TCR beta V segments appeared in productive rearrangements either about 90% or about 30% of the time, which broadly matched IMGT annotations. Some IMGT-functional V segments, including TRBV6-2 and TRBV6-3, could not be distinguished by the 87-base-pair reads and were therefore excluded. For the cohort, immune exposure information was limited to CMV serostatus. A later genetic analysis reported fewer N-insertions in productive TCRs among donors in an Asian-associated ancestry cluster than the approximately 670-donor mean. Most TCR sequences were seen in very few donors, while some public TCRs were found in many individuals. Because HLA typing was missing for some donors at each locus, association tests included only the typed subset. A further reported finding was that TCR beta sequences accurately predicted the HLA-A and HLA-B alleles for most subjects in the first cohort. Linkage disequilibrium might explain the correlated functional status among segregating V segments, but an unknown experimental factor could not be excluded. A later analysis found that HLA-associated TCR beta chains were more clonally expanded and had lower generation probabilities than equally common non-associated chains.

The cohort comprised some 680 healthy bone marrow donors. All cohort members were sampled while nominally healthy, although unrecorded immune exposures were likely present. The donor was CMV seropositive and belonged to the group of 250 to 300 seropositive cohort members. A peripheral blood sample was collected from each donor, and TCR beta sequencing was performed on peripheral blood mononuclear cells. The Qiagen DNeasy Blood Extraction Kit was used to extract genomic DNA from the blood cell samples. The CDR3, from cysteine to phenylalanine, totals 13 residues. The DNA shown is the 39-base CDR3, in frame from base 1. The CDR1 and CDR2 encoded by the germline V gene are SGHNT and YENEEA. Trimming leaves V shorter by 5 bases and J shorter by 5 bases, with the junction holding 5 bases beyond the gene matches. Libraries were built with the immunoSEQ multiplex PCR assay. For the multiplex PCR, a mixture combining 60 forward primers for TCR Vbeta segments and 13 reverse primers for TCR Jbeta segments was used. The CDR3 region of rearranged TCR beta genes was amplified from genomic DNA with a multiplex PCR assay. The Illumina HiSeq System was used to sequence the amplified TCR beta libraries as 87-base-pair reads. The paper's processing steps were these. In a later analysis, tens of millions of unique TCR beta chains were counted across the approximately 670 repertoires, and about 9.9 million of these chains were shared by at least two donors. Raw reads were error-corrected and collapsed into unique sequences by a nearest-neighbor algorithm in which closely related sequences were merged to remove PCR and sequencing errors. V, D and J gene segments were assigned by aligning CDR3 sequences to IMGT reference sequences. For a sequence to be retained, a match of at least six nucleotides was required to both a V gene segment and a J gene segment. A rearrangement counted as productive if the CDR3 had no stop codons and remained in frame with V and J, and every other rearrangement counted as non-productive. CDR3 was defined by IMGT convention, running from the second conserved V-encoded cysteine to the conserved J-encoded phenylalanine. The earlier analysis of a few hundred of the donors excluded any sequence lacking an unambiguous match to a single V gene segment. In an earlier analysis of several hundred of the donors, V segments were called functional above 56.7% productive rearrangements and were called segregating when the between-donor standard deviation exceeded 5%. To diagnose cytomegalovirus status from the catalog of TCR beta chain sequences, a statistical classification framework was built. In a later analysis, TCR nucleotide sequences were compared against IMGT/GENE-DB human TR gene sequences so that V and J genes could be assigned. In a later analysis, CDR3 sequences and most-parsimonious VDJ recombination scenarios were assigned using the TCRdist pipeline. In a later analysis, each TCR beta chain was defined by its CDR3 amino acid sequence together with its V-gene family, and reads lacking a unique V-gene family were excluded. A later analysis removed several hundred highly shared, low-generation-probability nucleotide sequences to deal with suspected cross-contamination and a sequencing artifact. In a later analysis, a clonal expansion index for each public chain was calculated from normalized within-repertoire ranks of inferred template counts. In a later analysis, generation probabilities were computed with a VDJ recombination model fitted to out-of-frame rearrangements, and the resulting probabilities were checked against IGoR. In a later analysis, hypergeometric tests were used to score TCR-TCR, TCR-HLA and TCR-CMV co-occurrence, with a repertoire-size bias correction applied to TCR pairs. False discovery rates were estimated in a later analysis by permuting HLA or CMV assignments 20 times. In a later analysis, co-occurring TCRs were grouped with DBSCAN, and TCRdist sequence similarity was added when clustering was performed within HLA-allele-positive subsets. Co-occurrence clustering excluded repertoires with fewer than 30,000 or more than 120,000 public chains, plus five with anomalous nucleotide sharing. TCRdb carries this immuneACCESS record with in-frame sequences only. Its versions omit some clonotypes, under half of them owing to an unresolved V gene in the studies checked, with the rest unexplained. V, J and clone size derive from that table, while D and trimming were established from the DNA sequence. In all, the sample holds nearly 110,000 clones, and 74% of those were seen once. Of the sample, less than 15% is held by the ten largest clones.

As for this clone: Its antigen remains unidentified. No base-level quality is on record; no much larger clone is a single base apart.

The rearrangement combines TRBV11-3 with TRBJ2-7; 8 of the junction bases match TRBD1. The TCR sequence derives from a woman between 40 and 55 years old in good health and CMV-seropositive. Sequences were obtained from PBMCs. The CDR3 reads CASSIGQGDEQYF. The bases read TGTGCCAGCAGCATTGGACAGGGTGACGAGCAGTACTTC.